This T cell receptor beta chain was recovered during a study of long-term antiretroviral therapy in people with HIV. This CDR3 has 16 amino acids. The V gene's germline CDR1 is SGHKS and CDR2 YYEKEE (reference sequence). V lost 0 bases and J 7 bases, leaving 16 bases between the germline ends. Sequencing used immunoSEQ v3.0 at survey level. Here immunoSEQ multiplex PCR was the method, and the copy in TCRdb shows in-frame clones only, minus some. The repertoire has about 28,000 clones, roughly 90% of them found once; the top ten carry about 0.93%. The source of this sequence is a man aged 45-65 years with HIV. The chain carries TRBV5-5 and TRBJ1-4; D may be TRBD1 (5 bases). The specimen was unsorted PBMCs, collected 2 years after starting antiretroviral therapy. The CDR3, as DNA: TGTGCCAGCAGCTTGGAGTTGGGGGGAGGAGGTGAAAAACTGTTTTTT. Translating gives CASSLELGGGGEKLFF.